One and the same sample provided the 5 T cell receptor beta chains below, sequenced in a study of blood T cell repertoires in COVID-19. Sequencing used immunoSEQ multiplex PCR; TCRdb keeps in-frame clones, though not all of them. Here the sample spans a few hundred thousand clones, about four fifths being singletons. The specimen sequenced was PBMCs or T cells enriched from blood (not recorded which). All receptors come from a woman in her fifties or sixties who had recovered from COVID-19.

This chain uses TRBV5-4 with TRBJ1-5, with 7 bases that match TRBD1. There are 13 residues in the CDR3. The J segment lost 5 bases and the V segment lost 4 bases, leaving 3 bases of the junction unmatched. In germline, CDR1 is SGHNT, CDR2 YYREEE (reference sequence). The CDR3 DNA reads TGTGCCAGCAGCACTGACAGGGATCAGCCCCAGCATTTT. This sequence encodes CASSTDRDQPQHF.

The chain couples TRBV9 to TRBJ1-1; D ambiguous. V lost 1 base to trimming and J lost 2 bases, with 12 bases between them. There are 15 residues in the CDR3. CDR1 SGDLS and CDR2 YYNGEE come from the germline V gene. As DNA, the CDR3 is TGTGCCAGCAGCGTAACTCCGGGAGGAAACACTGAAGCTTTCTTT. Translating it yields CASSVTPGGNTEAFF.

This clone occurred a few times. The CDR3: CATSEGTGFDTQYF. CDR3 sequence (DNA): TGTGCCACCAGTGAGGGGACAGGGTTTGATACGCAGTATTTT. The chain links TRBV24-1 to TRBJ2-3; 9 bases agree with TRBD1. Germline V gene sequence: CDR1 KGHDR, CDR2 SFDVKD. The V segment lost 4 bases and the J segment 6 bases; nucleotides outside the gene matches: 4. There are 14 residues in the CDR3.

V is TRBV6-5 and J is TRBJ2-7; D may be TRBD2 (6 bases). The germline V and J ends were trimmed by 0 bases and 3 bases, with 12 bases remaining between them. In germline, CDR1 is MNHEY, CDR2 SVGAGI. This CDR3 has 15 residues. CDR3 DNA sequence: TGTGCCAGCAGTTACTCTAACGGGAGAGACTACGAGCAGTACTTC. Translating gives CASSYSNGRDYEQYF.

The chain has TRBV5-1 and TRBJ2-2; 8 nucleotides align to TRBD2. Germline CDR1 and CDR2: SGHRS and YFSETQ. This CDR3 region has 16 residues. Trimming at V came to 0 bases and at J to 4 bases, leaving 5 bases not matched to a gene. DNA of the CDR3: TGCGCCAGCAGCTTGGCCGAGAGCGGGGGCACCGGGGAGCTGTTTTTT. Translating it yields CASSLAESGGTGELFF. Filled out from reference TRBV5-1 and TRBJ2-2, the complete variable domain reads KAGVTQTPRYLIKTRGQQVTLSCSPISGHRSVSWYQQTPGQGLQFLFEYFSETQRNKGNFPGRFSGRQFSNSRSEMNVSTLELGDSALYLCASSLAESGGTGELFFGEGSRLTVL.